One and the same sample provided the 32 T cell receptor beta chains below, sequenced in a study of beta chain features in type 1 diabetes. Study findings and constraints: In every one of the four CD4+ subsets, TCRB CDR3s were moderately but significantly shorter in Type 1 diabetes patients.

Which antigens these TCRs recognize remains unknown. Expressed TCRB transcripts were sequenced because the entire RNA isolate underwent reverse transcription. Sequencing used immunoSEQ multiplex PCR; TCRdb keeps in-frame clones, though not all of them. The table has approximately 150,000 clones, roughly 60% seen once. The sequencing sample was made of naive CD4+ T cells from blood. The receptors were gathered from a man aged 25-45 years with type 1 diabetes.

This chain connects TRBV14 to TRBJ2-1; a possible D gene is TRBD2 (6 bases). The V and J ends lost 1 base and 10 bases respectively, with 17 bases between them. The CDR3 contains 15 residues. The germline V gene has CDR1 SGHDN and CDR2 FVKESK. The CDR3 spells CASSQVLGSGGEQFF. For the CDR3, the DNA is TGTGCCAGCAGCCAAGTCCTCGGGAGTGGTGGAGAGCAGTTCTTC. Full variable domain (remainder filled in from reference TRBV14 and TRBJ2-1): EAGVTQFPSHSVIEKGQTVTLRCDPISGHDNLYWYRRVMGKEIKFLLHFVKESKQDESGMPNNRFLAERTGGTYSTLKVQPAELEDSGVYFCASSQVLGSGGEQFFGPGTRLTVL.

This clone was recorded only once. CDR3 nucleotides: TGTGCCTGGGGACAGGGGAACTCCTACGAGCAGTACTTC. It specifies CAWGQGNSYEQYF. The V call is TRBV30, the J call TRBJ2-7; 9 nucleotides align to TRBD1. CDR3 size: 13 residues. The V gene end was trimmed by 5 bases and the J gene end by 0 bases; junction bases not matched to a gene: 2. Germline V gene sequence: CDR1 GTSNPN, CDR2 SVGIG (reference sequence).

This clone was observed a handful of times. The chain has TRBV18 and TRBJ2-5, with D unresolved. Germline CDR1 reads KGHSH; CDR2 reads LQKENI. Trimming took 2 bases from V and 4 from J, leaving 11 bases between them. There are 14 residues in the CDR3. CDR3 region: CASSPVDKRETQYF. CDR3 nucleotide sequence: TGTGCCAGCTCACCAGTAGACAAGCGAGAGACCCAGTACTTC.

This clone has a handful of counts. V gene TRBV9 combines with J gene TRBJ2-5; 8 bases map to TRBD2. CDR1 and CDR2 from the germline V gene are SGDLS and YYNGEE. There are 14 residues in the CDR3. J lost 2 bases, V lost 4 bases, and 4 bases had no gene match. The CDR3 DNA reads TGTGCCAGCAGCCACACTAGCGGTCAAGAGACCCAGTACTTC. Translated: CASSHTSGQETQYF.

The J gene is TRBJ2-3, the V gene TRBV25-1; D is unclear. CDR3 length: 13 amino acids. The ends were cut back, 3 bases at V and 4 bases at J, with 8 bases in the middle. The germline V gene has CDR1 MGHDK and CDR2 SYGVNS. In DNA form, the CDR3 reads TGTGCCAGCAGTGAGGTCAACGCAGATACGCAGTATTTT. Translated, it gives CASSEVNADTQYF.

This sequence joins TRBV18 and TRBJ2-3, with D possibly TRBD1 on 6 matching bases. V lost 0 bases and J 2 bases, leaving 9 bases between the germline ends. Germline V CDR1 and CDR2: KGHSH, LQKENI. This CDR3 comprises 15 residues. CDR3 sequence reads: CASSPPGQVTDTQYF. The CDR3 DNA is TGTGCCAGCTCACCACCGGGACAAGTCACAGATACGCAGTATTTT.

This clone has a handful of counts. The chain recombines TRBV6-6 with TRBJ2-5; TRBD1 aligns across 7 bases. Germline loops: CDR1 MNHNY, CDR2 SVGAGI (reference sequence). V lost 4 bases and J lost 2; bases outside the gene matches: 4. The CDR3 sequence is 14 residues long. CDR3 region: CASSFPTGQETQYF. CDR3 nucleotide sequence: TGTGCCAGCAGTTTTCCGACAGGGCAAGAGACCCAGTACTTC.

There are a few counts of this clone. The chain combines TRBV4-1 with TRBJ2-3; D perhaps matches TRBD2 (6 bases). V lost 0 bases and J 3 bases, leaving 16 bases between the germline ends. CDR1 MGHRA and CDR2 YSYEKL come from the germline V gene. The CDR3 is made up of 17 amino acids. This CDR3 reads CASSQDQTPRGTDTQYF. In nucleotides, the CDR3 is TGCGCCAGCAGCCAAGACCAGACACCCCGGGGGACAGATACGCAGTATTTT.

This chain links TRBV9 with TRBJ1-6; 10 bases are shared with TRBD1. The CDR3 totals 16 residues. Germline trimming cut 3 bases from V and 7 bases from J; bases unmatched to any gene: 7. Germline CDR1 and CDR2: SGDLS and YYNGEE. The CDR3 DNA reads TGTGCCAGCAGCGCTCCCGGGACAGGGGCGAATTCACCCCTCCACTTT. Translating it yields CASSAPGTGANSPLHF.

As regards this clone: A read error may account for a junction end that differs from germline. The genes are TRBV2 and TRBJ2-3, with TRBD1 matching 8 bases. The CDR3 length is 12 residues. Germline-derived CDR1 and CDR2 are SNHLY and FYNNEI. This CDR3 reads CASSLVRGTGVF. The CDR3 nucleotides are TGTGCCAGCTCCCTGGTAAGAGGGACAGGCGTTTTT.

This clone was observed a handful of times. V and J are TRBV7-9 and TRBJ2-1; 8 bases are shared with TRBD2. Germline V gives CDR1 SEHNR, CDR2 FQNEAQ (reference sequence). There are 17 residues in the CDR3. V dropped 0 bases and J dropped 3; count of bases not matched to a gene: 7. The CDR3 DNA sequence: TGTGCCAGCAGCTTAGCGCTGGATAGCGGGGACTACAATGAGCAGTTCTTC. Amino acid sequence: CASSLALDSGDYNEQFF.

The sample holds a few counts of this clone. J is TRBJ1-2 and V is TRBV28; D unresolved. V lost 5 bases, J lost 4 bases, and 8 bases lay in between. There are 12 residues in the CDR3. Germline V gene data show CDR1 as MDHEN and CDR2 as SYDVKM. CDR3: CASSRDTYGYTF. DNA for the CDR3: TGTGCCAGCAGTCGAGACACCTATGGCTACACCTTC.

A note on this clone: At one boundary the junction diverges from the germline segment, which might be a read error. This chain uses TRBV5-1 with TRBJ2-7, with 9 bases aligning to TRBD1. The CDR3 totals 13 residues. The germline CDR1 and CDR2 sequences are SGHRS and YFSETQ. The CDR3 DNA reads TGCGCCAGCACCCCCCAGGACAGGGGAGCTCCTCTCTTC. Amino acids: CASTPQDRGAPLF.

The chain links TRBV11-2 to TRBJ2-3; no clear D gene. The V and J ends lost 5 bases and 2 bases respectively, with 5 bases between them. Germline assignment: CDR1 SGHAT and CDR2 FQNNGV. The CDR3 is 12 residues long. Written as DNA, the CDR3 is TGTGCCAGCAGCGGAGACACAGATACGCAGTATTTT. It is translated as CASSGDTDTQYF.

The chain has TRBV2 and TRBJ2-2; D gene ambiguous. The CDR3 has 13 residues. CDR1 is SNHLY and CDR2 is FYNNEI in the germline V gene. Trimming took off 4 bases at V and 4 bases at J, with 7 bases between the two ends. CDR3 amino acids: CASSVTATGELFF. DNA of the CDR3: TGTGCCAGCAGTGTCACAGCCACCGGGGAGCTGTTTTTT.

CDR3 nucleotide sequence: TGTGCCAGCAGCCCGGGCTCCTACAATGAGCAGTTCTTC. Protein sequence: CASSPGSYNEQFF. The chain carries TRBV5-4 and TRBJ2-1; D is uncertain. Germline V CDR1 and CDR2: SGHNT, YYREEE (reference sequence). The V end was cut by 4 bases, the J end by 0 bases, with 5 bases between. This CDR3 spans 13 amino acids.

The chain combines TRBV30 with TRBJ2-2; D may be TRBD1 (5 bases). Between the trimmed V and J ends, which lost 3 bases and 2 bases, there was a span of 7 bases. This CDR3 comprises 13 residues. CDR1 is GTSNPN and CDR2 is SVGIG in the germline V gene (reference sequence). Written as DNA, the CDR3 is TGTGCCTGGAGGCAGGGAAACACCGGGGAGCTGTTTTTT. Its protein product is CAWRQGNTGELFF.

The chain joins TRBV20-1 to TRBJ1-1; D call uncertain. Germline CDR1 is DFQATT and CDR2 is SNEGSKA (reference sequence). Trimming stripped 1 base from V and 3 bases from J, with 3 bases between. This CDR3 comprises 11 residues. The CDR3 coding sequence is TGCAGTGCTAGAGGCCACACTGAAGCTTTCTTT. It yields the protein CSARGHTEAFF.

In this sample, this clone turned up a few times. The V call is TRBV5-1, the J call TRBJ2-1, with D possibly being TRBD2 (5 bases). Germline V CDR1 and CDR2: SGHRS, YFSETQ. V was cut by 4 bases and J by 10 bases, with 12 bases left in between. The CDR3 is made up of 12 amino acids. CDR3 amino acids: CASSVNAGEQFF. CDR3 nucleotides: TGCGCCAGCAGCGTGAATGCGGGCGAGCAGTTCTTC. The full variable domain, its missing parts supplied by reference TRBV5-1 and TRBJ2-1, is KAGVTQTPRYLIKTRGQQVTLSCSPISGHRSVSWYQQTPGQGLQFLFEYFSETQRNKGNFPGRFSGRQFSNSRSEMNVSTLELGDSALYLCASSVNAGEQFFGPGTRLTVL.

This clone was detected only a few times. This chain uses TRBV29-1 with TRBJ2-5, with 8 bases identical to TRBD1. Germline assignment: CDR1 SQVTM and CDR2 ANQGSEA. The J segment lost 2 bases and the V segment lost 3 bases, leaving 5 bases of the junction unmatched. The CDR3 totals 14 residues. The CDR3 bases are TGCAGCGTTGATGGACAGGGACCGCAAGAGACCCAGTACTTC. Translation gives CSVDGQGPQETQYF.

The CDR3 DNA sequence: TGTGCCAGTAGTAGGCGACTAGCGAATGAGCAGTTCTTC. Its translation is CASSRRLANEQFF. The chain recombines TRBV19 with TRBJ2-1, with 8 bases matching TRBD2. Per germline, CDR1 LNHDA and CDR2 SQIVND (reference sequence). With 4 bases clipped from V and 7 bases from J, the junction kept 3 bases outside the gene matches. The length of the CDR3 is 13 residues.

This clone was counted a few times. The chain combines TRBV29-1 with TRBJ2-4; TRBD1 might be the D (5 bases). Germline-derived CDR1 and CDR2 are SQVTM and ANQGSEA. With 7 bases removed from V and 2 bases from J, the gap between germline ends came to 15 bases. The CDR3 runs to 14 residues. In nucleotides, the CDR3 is TGCAGCGCGTTTCAGGGCTTCCCCAAAAACATTCAGTACTTC. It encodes CSAFQGFPKNIQYF.

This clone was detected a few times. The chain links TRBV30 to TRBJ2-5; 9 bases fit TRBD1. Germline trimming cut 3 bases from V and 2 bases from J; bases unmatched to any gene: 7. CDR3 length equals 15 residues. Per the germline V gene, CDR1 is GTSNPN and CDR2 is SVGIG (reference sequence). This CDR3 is CAWRPGQGYQETQYF. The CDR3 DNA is TGTGCCTGGAGGCCGGGACAGGGATATCAAGAGACCCAGTACTTC.

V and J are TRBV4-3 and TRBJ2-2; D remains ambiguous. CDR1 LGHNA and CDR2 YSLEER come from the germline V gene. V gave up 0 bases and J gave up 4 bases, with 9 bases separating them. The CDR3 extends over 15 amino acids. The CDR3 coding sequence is TGCGCCAGCAGCCAAGACGGTTTGACCACCGGGGAGCTGTTTTTT. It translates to CASSQDGLTTGELFF.

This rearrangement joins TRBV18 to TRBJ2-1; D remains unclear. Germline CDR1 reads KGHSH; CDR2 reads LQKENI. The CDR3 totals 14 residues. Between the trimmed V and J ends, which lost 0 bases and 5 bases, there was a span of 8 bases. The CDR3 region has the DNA TGTGCCAGCTCACCACCTTCCCTTAACAATGAGCAGTTCTTC. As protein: CASSPPSLNNEQFF.

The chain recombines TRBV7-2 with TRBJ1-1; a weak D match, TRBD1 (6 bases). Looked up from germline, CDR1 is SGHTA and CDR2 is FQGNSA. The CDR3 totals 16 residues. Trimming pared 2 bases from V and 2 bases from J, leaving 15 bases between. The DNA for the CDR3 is TGTGCCAGCAGCTTATCAATCAACAGGGCTAACACTGAAGCTTTCTTT. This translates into CASSLSINRANTEAFF.

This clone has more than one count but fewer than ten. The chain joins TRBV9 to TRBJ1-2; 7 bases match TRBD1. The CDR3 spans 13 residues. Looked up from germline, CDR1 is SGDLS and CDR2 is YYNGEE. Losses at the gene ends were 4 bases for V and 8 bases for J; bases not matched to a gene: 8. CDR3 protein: CASSPGQRGGYTF. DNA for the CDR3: TGTGCCAGCAGCCCGGGACAGAGAGGAGGCTACACCTTC.

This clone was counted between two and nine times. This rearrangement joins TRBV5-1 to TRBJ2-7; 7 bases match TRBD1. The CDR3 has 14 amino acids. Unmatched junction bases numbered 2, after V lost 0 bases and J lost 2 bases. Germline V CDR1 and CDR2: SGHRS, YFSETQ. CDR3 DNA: TGCGCCAGCAGCTTGGAAGGGACAGCCTACGAGCAGTACTTC. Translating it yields CASSLEGTAYEQYF.

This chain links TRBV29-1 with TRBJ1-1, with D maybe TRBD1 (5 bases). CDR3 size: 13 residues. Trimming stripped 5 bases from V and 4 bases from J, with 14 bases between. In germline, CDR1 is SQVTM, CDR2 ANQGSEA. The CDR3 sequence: CSVLPAGSTEAFF. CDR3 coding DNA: TGCAGCGTTTTACCCGCAGGGAGCACTGAAGCTTTCTTT.

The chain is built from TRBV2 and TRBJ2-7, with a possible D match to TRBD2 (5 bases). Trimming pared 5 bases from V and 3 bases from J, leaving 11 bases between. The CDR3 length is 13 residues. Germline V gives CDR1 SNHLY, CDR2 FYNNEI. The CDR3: CASSYDRDYEQYF. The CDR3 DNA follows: TGTGCCAGCAGTTATGATCGGGACTACGAGCAGTACTTC.

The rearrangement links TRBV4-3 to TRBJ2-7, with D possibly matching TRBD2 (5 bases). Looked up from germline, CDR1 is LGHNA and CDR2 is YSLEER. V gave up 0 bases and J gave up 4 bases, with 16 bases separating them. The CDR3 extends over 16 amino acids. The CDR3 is CASSQEGGSSGYEQYF. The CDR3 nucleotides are TGCGCCAGCAGCCAAGAAGGCGGCAGTTCGGGGTACGAGCAGTACTTC.

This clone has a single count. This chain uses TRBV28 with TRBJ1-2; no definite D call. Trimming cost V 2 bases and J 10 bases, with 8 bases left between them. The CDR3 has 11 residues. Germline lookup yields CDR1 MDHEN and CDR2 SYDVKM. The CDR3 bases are TGTGCCAGCAGTTTAGGGTTATACTACACCTTC. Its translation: CASSLGLYYTF.